Listed below are T cell receptor beta chains from one sample, sequenced in a study of tumor-infiltrating lymphocytes in localized non-small cell lung cancer. The method was immunoSEQ multiplex PCR; TCRdb's version includes in-frame clones alone and lacks a portion of them. This sample has about 7,600 clones, with approximately 80% found just once. The sequencing sample was made of lung tumor tissue. These TCRs come from a human donor with non-small cell lung cancer. CDR3s include the opening cysteine and the closing phenylalanine or tryptophan. A D gene is named only where the DNA matches it firmly. Clone size is given for some rows only: seen once, a few or many times, or a class if the clone is expanded.

-,TRBJ2-2,-,15,TRBV7-9,TGTGCCAGCAGCTTATTCTGGGGAAGCACCGGGGAGCTGTTTTTT,CASSLFWGSTGELFF
TRBD2,TRBJ2-5,-,18,TRBV7-9,TGTGCCAGCAGCGATTTCTATACGGGAGAAGGCGGGGGAGAGACCCAGTACTTC,CASSDFYTGEGGGETQYF
-,TRBJ2-7,-,14,TRBV9,TGTGCCAGCAGCGTCGGGACTCATCCCTACGAGCAGTACTTC,CASSVGTHPYEQYF
-,TRBJ2-1,-,15,TRBV5-6,TGTGCCAGCATCACCCGGGATAGCGGCTACAATGAGCAGTTCTTC,CASITRDSGYNEQFF
-,TRBJ2-2,-,14,TRBV4-1,TGCGCCAGCAGGATTACAGGGATAACCGGGGAGCTGTTTTTT,CASRITGITGELFF
-,TRBJ1-5,-,13,TRBV11-2,TGTGCCAGCAGCCCAGGGGTGCGTCAGCCCCAGCATTTT,CASSPGVRQPQHF
-,TRBJ2-7,once,13,TRBV21-1,TGTGCCAGCAGCAAAGGGACTAGCGGGTGGAAGTACTTC,CASSKGTSGWKYF
-,TRBJ2-3,-,14,TRBV28,TGTGCCAGCAGTTTCCTTAGCGGCACAGATACGCAGTATTTT,CASSFLSGTDTQYF
TRBD1,TRBJ2-7,-,14,TRBV30,TGTGCCTGGAGTGTACTCGGGACAGCGAACGAGCAGTACTTC,CAWSVLGTANEQYF
-,TRBJ2-5,-,11,TRBV2,TGTGCCAGCAAGGTAATAGAGACCCAGTACTTC,CASKVIETQYF
-,TRBJ2-1,-,14,TRBV9,TGTGCCAGCAGCCCCTACGAGGGGGGCCATGAGCAGTTCTTC,CASSPYEGGHEQFF
-,TRBJ2-3,-,11,TRBV11-1,TGTGCCAGCAGCTTAACGGATACGCAGTATTTT,CASSLTDTQYF
-,TRBJ2-7,large,16,TRBV4-1,TGCGCCAGCAGCCAATTACCGGCAGCCCGCTCCTACGAGCAGTACTTC,CASSQLPAARSYEQYF
-,TRBJ1-1,few,15,TRBV30,TGTGCCTGGAGTCTCAAACTCCGGGGGGACACTGAAGCTTTCTTT,CAWSLKLRGDTEAFF
-,TRBJ2-1,-,15,TRBV6-6,TGTGCCAGCACCCCCCCGGGACGGACCTACAATGAGCAGTTCTTC,CASTPPGRTYNEQFF
-,TRBJ1-2,-,14,TRBV2,TGTGCCAGCAGTGCCCTACAGGGAGTTAATGGCTACACCTTC,CASSALQGVNGYTF
-,TRBJ1-5,few,14,TRBV9,TGTGCCAGCAGCTTCGGGCCGCACAATCAGCCCCAGCATTTT,CASSFGPHNQPQHF
TRBD1,TRBJ2-2,few,15,TRBV11-3,TGTGCCAGCAGCTCGGGACAGGGGGATTACGGGGAGCTGTTTTTT,CASSSGQGDYGELFF
TRBD1,TRBJ2-1,once,15,TRBV2,TGTGCCAGCAGTACCGGGACAGCTACTTACAATGAGCAGTTCTTC,CASSTGTATYNEQFF
-,TRBJ1-3,large,12,TRBV28,TGTGCCAGCAGACAAAGAGGAAACACCATATATTTT,CASRQRGNTIYF
TRBD1,TRBJ1-1,-,15,TRBV5-1,TGCGCCAGCAGCTCGACGGACAGGGGGCTAGGTGAAGCTTTCTTT,CASSSTDRGLGEAFF
TRBD1,TRBJ1-1,-,13,TRBV7-3,TGTGCCAGCAGCTTACAGGGGGGCACTGAAGCTTTCTTT,CASSLQGGTEAFF
-,TRBJ1-5,-,14,TRBV6-6,TGTGCCAGCCAAAGGGAAACTAGCAATCAGCCCCAGCATTTT,CASQRETSNQPQHF
-,TRBJ2-2,-,17,TRBV6-1,TGTGCCAGCAGTGAGATAAACCGGGACCGTTACACCGGGGAGCTGTTTTTT,CASSEINRDRYTGELFF
TRBD2,TRBJ2-7,-,15,TRBV14,TGTGCCAGCAGCCAAGGGACTAGCGGGTTCTACGAGCAGTACTTC,CASSQGTSGFYEQYF
-,TRBJ2-3,once,16,TRBV5-1,TGCGCCAGCAGCTCGGACAGAGCCATTAGCACAGATACGCAGTATTTT,CASSSDRAISTDTQYF
-,TRBJ1-4,once,13,TRBV7-9,TGTGCCAGCAGCTTAAACAGTGGCGAAAAACTGTTTTTT,CASSLNSGEKLFF
TRBD2,TRBJ2-7,-,16,TRBV11-2,TGTGCCAGCAGCCGAACTGGGGGACTAGCGCGCTACGAGCAGTACTTC,CASSRTGGLARYEQYF
-,TRBJ1-2,few,13,TRBV27,TGTGCCAGCAGGGGGGGAGGGGCTCATGGCTACACCTTC,CASRGGGAHGYTF
-,TRBJ1-6,-,16,TRBV28,TGTGCCAGCAGCTCCCAGGCAGCGTGGGATGATTCACCCCTCCACTTT,CASSSQAAWDDSPLHF
-,TRBJ2-3,-,15,TRBV11-2,TGTGCCAGCAGCTTATCGGCAGGGAGCACAGATACGCAGTATTTT,CASSLSAGSTDTQYF
TRBD2,TRBJ2-1,-,14,TRBV5-5,TGTGCCAGCAGCCTACTAGCGGGAGTTGGTGAGCAGTTCTTC,CASSLLAGVGEQFF
-,TRBJ1-1,-,14,TRBV5-6,TGTGCCAGCAGCTTGGAGGGCGGGAACACTGAAGCTTTCTTT,CASSLEGGNTEAFF
-,TRBJ1-2,-,12,TRBV30,TGTGCCTGGAGTGTTACAAACTATGGCTACACCTTC,CAWSVTNYGYTF
-,TRBJ1-2,-,14,TRBV29-1,TGCAGCGTCGACTCGGACAGTTTTAACTATGGCTACACCTTC,CSVDSDSFNYGYTF
-,TRBJ2-7,-,14,TRBV9,TGTGCCAGCAGCGTTGAGGGAGTCCTAGACGAGCAGTACTTC,CASSVEGVLDEQYF
-,TRBJ2-1,few,13,TRBV29-1,TGCAGCGTTGTTGGGTCCTCCTACAATGAGCAGTTCTTC,CSVVGSSYNEQFF
-,TRBJ1-1,-,13,TRBV7-9,TGTGCCAGCAGCTTCGGGTCGGGTAGTGAAGCTTTCTTT,CASSFGSGSEAFF
TRBD1,TRBJ1-5,-,14,TRBV30,TGTGCCTGGAGGCCTACAGGGGGCAGTCAGCCCCAGCATTTT,CAWRPTGGSQPQHF
-,TRBJ1-4,-,13,TRBV7-9,TGTGCCAGCAGCTTCACCAGGGGCGAAAAACTGTTTTTT,CASSFTRGEKLFF
TRBD1,TRBJ1-1,-,13,TRBV7-9,TGTGCCAGCAGCTTAGACAGGGGGCGTGAAGCTTTCTTT,CASSLDRGREAFF
-,TRBJ2-7,-,15,TRBV19,TGTGCCAGTAGTATTCAGGCCGGGGTCCAAGGGGAGCAGTACTTC,CASSIQAGVQGEQYF
-,TRBJ1-2,-,14,TRBV7-6,TGTGCCAGCAGCTTAGGGGGGTGGATTAATGGCTACACCTTC,CASSLGGWINGYTF
-,TRBJ1-1,-,13,TRBV10-1,TGCGCCAGCAGCCTAACGACGATCACTGAAGCTTTCTTT,CASSLTTITEAFF
TRBD2,TRBJ2-3,-,14,TRBV5-1,TGCGCCAGCAGCTCCTTAGCGGGAGTCGATACGCAGTATTTT,CASSSLAGVDTQYF
TRBD1,TRBJ2-5,-,14,TRBV28,TGTGCCAGCAGTTTGGACAGGGGGCGAGAGACCCAGTACTTC,CASSLDRGRETQYF
-,TRBJ1-1,few,12,TRBV7-3,TGTGCCAGCAGCTTGACAAACACTGAAGCTTTCTTT,CASSLTNTEAFF